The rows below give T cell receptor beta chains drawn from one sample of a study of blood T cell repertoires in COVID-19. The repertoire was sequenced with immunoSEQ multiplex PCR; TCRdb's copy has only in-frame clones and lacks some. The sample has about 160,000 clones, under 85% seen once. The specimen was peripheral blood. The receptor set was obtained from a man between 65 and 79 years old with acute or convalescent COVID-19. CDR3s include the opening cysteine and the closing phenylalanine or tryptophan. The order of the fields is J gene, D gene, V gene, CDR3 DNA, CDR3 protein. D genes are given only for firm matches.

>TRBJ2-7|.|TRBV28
TGTGCCAGCAGGGAAACGGGCCAGGGCGAGCAGTACTTC
CASRETGQGEQYF
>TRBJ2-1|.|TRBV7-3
TGTGCCAGCAGCGTCGACAGAAGCTCCTACAATGAGCAGTTCTTC
CASSVDRSSYNEQFF
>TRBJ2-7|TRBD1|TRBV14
TGTGCCAGCAGCCACCGGACAGGGGAACCCTACGAGCAGTACTTC
CASSHRTGEPYEQYF
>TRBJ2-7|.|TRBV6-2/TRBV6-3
TGTGCCAGCAGCTCTCCCGGGACACCTTCCTACGAGCAGTACTTC
CASSSPGTPSYEQYF
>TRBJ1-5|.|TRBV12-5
TGTGCTAGTGGTATAAACAATCAGCCCCAGCATTTT
CASGINNQPQHF
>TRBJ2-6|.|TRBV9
TGTGCCAGCAGCGTAGCTGAGACAGGAGGCTCTGGGGCCAACGTCCTGACTTTC
CASSVAETGGSGANVLTF
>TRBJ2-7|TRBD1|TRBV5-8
TGTGCCAGCAGCTTGACCACCGGGACAGGTTTATACGAGCAGTACTTC
CASSLTTGTGLYEQYF
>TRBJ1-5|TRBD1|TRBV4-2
TGTGCCAGCAGCCAGGCAACAGGGGGGTTAAATCAGCCCCAGCATTTT
CASSQATGGLNQPQHF
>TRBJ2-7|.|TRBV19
TGTGCCAGTAGTTCGCGTAGGGGGACCACCTACGAGCAGTACTTC
CASSSRRGTTYEQYF
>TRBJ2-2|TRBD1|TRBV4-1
TGCGCCAGCAGCCAGGGACAGGGTGCGAACACCGGGGAGCTGTTTTTT
CASSQGQGANTGELFF
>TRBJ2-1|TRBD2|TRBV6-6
TGTGCCAGCAGTAGCGGGGGGGAGAATGAGCAGTTCTTC
CASSSGGENEQFF
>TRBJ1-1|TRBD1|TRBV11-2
TGTGCCAGCAGCTCCCTTACAGGGGGTCGCTGGAACACTGAAGCTTTCTTT
CASSSLTGGRWNTEAFF
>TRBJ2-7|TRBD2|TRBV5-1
TGCGCCAGCAGCTCCGGACTAGACAACGAGCAGTACTTC
CASSSGLDNEQYF
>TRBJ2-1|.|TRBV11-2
TGTGCCTCAGTGACAGGAAACAATGAGCAGTTCTTC
CASVTGNNEQFF
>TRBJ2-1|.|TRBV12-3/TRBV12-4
TGTGCCAGCAACCAGGGGCTCGGTGAGCAGTTCTTC
CASNQGLGEQFF
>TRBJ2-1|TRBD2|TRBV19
TGTGCCAGTAGTATAGTTGGTAGCGGGAAGTACAATGAGCAGTTCTTC
CASSIVGSGKYNEQFF